A selection of T cell receptor beta chains follows, all from one sample in a study of T cells after yellow fever vaccination. Each CDR3 protein gets one entry after TCRdb re-called the 5' RACE reads with MiXCR. This table has around 590,000 distinct CDR3 sequences, 9% to 15% appearing once. Source: PBMCs, taken on the day of the yellow fever booster vaccination. Every receptor here comes from a young man who received the YFV17D yellow fever vaccine. The CDR3 runs from the conserved cysteine through the conserved F or W. A D gene is named only where the DNA matches it firmly. For some rows the clone size is stated as once, few or many, or as a class when expanded; others skip it.

v_gene	j_gene	abundance	d_gene	CDR3aa	CDR3nt
TRBV27	TRBJ2-5	.	TRBD2	CASSFIGARTSGQETQYF	TGTGCCAGCAGTTTTATAGGCGCTAGGACTAGCGGTCAAGAGACCCAGTACTTC
TRBV5-1	TRBJ1-2	few	.	CASQLTGWDYGYTF	TGCGCCAGCCAGCTTACCGGTTGGGACTATGGCTACACCTTC
TRBV10-1	TRBJ1-1	.	.	CASSESGGPRGAFF	TGCGCCAGCAGTGAGTCTGGCGGCCCCAGAGGAGCTTTCTTT
TRBV11-2	TRBJ2-5	few	.	CASSPRGEQGRETQYF	TGTGCCAGCAGCCCTAGGGGGGAACAGGGACGGGAGACCCAGTACTTC
TRBV10-3	TRBJ1-5	.	.	CASVDQADQPQHF	TGTGCCAGCGTGGACCAGGCGGATCAGCCCCAGCATTTT
TRBV20-1	TRBJ2-1	.	TRBD2	CSAGRASGSRNEQFF	TGCAGTGCCGGGCGAGCTAGCGGGAGTAGGAATGAGCAGTTCTTC
TRBV29-1	TRBJ2-1	few	TRBD1	CSVGQGGETEQFF	TGCAGCGTCGGACAGGGTGGGGAGACTGAGCAGTTCTTC
TRBV6-1	TRBJ2-3	few	.	CASTKEGGSGDTQYF	TGTGCCAGCACCAAAGAAGGGGGGAGCGGAGATACGCAGTATTTT
TRBV5-1	TRBJ2-7	few	.	CASSFGGGEQYF	TGCGCCAGCAGCTTCGGTGGGGGCGAGCAGTACTTC
TRBV11-2	TRBJ2-1	few	.	CASSRPLERNEQFF	TGTGCCAGCAGCAGACCCTTGGAACGGAATGAGCAGTTCTTC
TRBV7-2	TRBJ1-2	.	.	CASSAQASRSGWYGYTF	TGTGCCAGCAGCGCGCAGGCCTCGAGGTCCGGGTGGTATGGCTACACCTTC
TRBV6-5	TRBJ1-1	many	.	CASSYSIYRNTEAFF	TGTGCCAGCAGTTACTCTATCTATAGGAACACTGAAGCTTTCTTT
TRBV2	TRBJ2-2	many	.	CASSPTYTGELFF	TGTGCCAGCAGCCCTACTTACACCGGGGAGCTGTTTTTT
TRBV20-1	TRBJ1-3	few	.	CSASPTTSSGNTIYF	TGCAGTGCTTCCCCGACAACCAGCTCTGGAAACACCATATATTTT
TRBV10-2	TRBJ1-6	.	TRBD1	CASRSGTGSSYNSPLHF	TGCGCCAGCAGGTCCGGGACAGGAAGCTCCTATAATTCACCCCTCCACTTT
TRBV5-1	TRBJ2-3	few	TRBD2	CASNRGTSGRGYTDTQYF	TGCGCCAGCAACAGAGGGACTAGCGGGAGGGGCTACACAGATACGCAGTATTTT
TRBV12-3/TRBV12-4	TRBJ2-2	.	.	CASSPDWNTGELFF	TGTGCCAGCAGCCCGGACTGGAACACCGGGGAGCTGTTTTTT
TRBV7-6	TRBJ2-3	many	.	CASSRFGLASADTQYF	TGTGCCAGCAGCAGGTTCGGTCTAGCGAGCGCAGATACGCAGTATTTT
TRBV27	TRBJ2-7	many	.	CASSLQPDSYEQYF	TGTGCCAGCAGTTTGCAACCGGACTCCTACGAGCAGTACTTC
TRBV29-1	TRBJ1-1	.	.	CSVEKRGGDEAFF	TGCAGCGTTGAAAAACGAGGGGGGGACGAAGCTTTCTTT
TRBV20-1	TRBJ2-2	many	.	CSARVGGNTGELFF	TGCAGTGCTAGAGTTGGTGGGAACACCGGGGAGCTGTTTTTT
TRBV27	TRBJ2-7	many	.	CASSLQGPSYEQYF	TGTGCCAGCAGCTTACAGGGACCCTCCTACGAGCAGTACTTC
TRBV20-1	TRBJ2-3	few	.	CSALGSDVSTDTQYF	TGCAGTGCTTTAGGCTCGGACGTTAGCACAGATACGCAGTATTTT
TRBV12-3/TRBV12-4	TRBJ2-1	.	TRBD2	CASSFKSSGRRSYNEQFF	TGTGCCAGCAGTTTTAAGTCTAGCGGGAGGCGCTCCTACAATGAGCAGTTCTTC
TRBV12-3/TRBV12-4	TRBJ2-1	.	TRBD2	CASSQSGSASYNEQFF	TGTGCCAGCAGCCAAAGCGGGAGTGCTTCCTACAATGAGCAGTTCTTC
TRBV29-1	TRBJ2-5	.	TRBD1	CSTYRGEETQYF	TGCAGCACATACAGGGGGGAAGAGACCCAGTACTTC
TRBV5-1	TRBJ2-2	few	TRBD2	CASSLPSGYTGELFF	TGCGCCAGCAGCTTGCCTAGCGGATACACCGGGGAGCTGTTTTTT
TRBV20-1	TRBJ2-7	few	TRBD2	CSASGPSGSYEQYF	TGCAGTGCTAGCGGTCCTAGCGGCTCCTACGAGCAGTACTTC
TRBV5-1	TRBJ2-7	few	TRBD2	CASSLAASGRSSYEQYF	TGCGCCAGCAGCTTGGCGGCTAGCGGGAGAAGCTCCTACGAGCAGTACTTC
TRBV7-3	TRBJ2-1	.	.	CASSTRHYNEQFF	TGTGCCAGCAGCACCAGACACTACAATGAGCAGTTCTTC
TRBV7-2	TRBJ2-5	few	TRBD2	CASSLRDPGRGETQYF	TGTGCCAGCAGCTTAAGGGACCCGGGGAGGGGTGAGACCCAGTACTTC
TRBV5-4	TRBJ2-3	few	.	CASSSSRGGAEDTQYF	TGTGCCAGCAGCTCCTCCCGGGGCGGGGCTGAAGATACGCAGTATTTT
TRBV2	TRBJ2-3	few	.	CARQGGSTDTQYF	TGTGCCAGACAGGGAGGGAGCACAGATACGCAGTATTTT
TRBV5-1	TRBJ2-5	many	TRBD2	CASSPGTSGRETQYF	TGCGCCAGCAGCCCCGGGACTAGCGGGAGAGAGACCCAGTACTTC
TRBV7-2	TRBJ2-7	few	TRBD1	CASSLYGTEAYEQYF	TGTGCCAGCAGCTTATACGGGACAGAAGCCTACGAGCAGTACTTC
TRBV4-1	TRBJ2-1	.	.	CASSQATTTYNEQFF	TGCGCCAGCAGCCAAGCGACAACAACCTACAATGAGCAGTTCTTC
TRBV4-3	TRBJ2-1	.	.	CASSQDQRGLEQFF	TGCGCCAGCAGCCAAGATCAGAGGGGTCTTGAGCAGTTCTTC
TRBV27	TRBJ2-7	few	.	CASFARGSYEQYF	TGTGCCAGCTTCGCGAGAGGCTCCTACGAGCAGTACTTC
TRBV7-8	TRBJ2-1	.	.	CASSWGGSSYNEQFF	TGTGCCAGCAGCTGGGGCGGCAGCTCCTACAATGAGCAGTTCTTC
TRBV7-2	TRBJ2-1	.	.	CASSSGVAEYNEQFF	TGTGCCAGCAGCTCCGGGGTAGCGGAATACAATGAGCAGTTCTTC
TRBV7-9	TRBJ2-1	.	TRBD2	CASSVAGGPLDEQFF	TGTGCCAGCAGCGTAGCGGGAGGGCCGTTGGATGAGCAGTTCTTC
TRBV11-2	TRBJ2-1	.	.	CASRSQDYNEQFF	TGTGCCAGCAGGTCCCAAGACTACAATGAGCAGTTCTTC